This note documents a single T cell receptor beta chain sequence. Its antigen is undetermined. Clones were read by immunoSEQ multiplex PCR, and TCRdb kept only the in-frame ones, dropping some. This sample has roughly 82,000 clones, with roughly 84% found just once. The data are from a study of T cell responses to AZD1222 COVID-19 vaccine. Study details: The analysis combined second doses at about 4 or about 12 weeks.

Study findings and constraints: Among those given AZD1222, only 5 to 7 were seropositive at baseline. Mostly white British, mostly female donors; authors suggested clonal diversity may be underestimated. Unmutated variant regions are reportedly targeted by nearly half of spike-specific TCRs.

Germline V gene data show CDR1 as LGHDT and CDR2 as YNNKEL (reference sequence). The CDR3 loop spans 16 amino acids. V gave up 3 bases and J gave up 0 bases; unmatched junction bases: 1. The clonotype comes from an adult in good health. This chain connects TRBV3-1 (or the pseudogene TRBV3-2) to TRBJ2-1; the match to TRBD2 covers 11 bases. The sequences come from peripheral blood, collected on day 0 of AZD1222 vaccination. The CDR3 loop is CASSHLAGGSYNEQFF. The CDR3 DNA is TGTGCCAGCAGCCACCTAGCGGGGGGCTCCTACAATGAGCAGTTCTTC.